The T cell receptor (beta chain) under discussion was sequenced for a study of early T cells in non-severe SARS-CoV-2 infection. At the level of the study: Whole-blood bulk RNA, unsorted, was sequenced, and chains were unpaired.

With 1 base removed from V and 4 bases from J, the gap between germline ends came to 13 bases. The CDR3 is 15 amino acids. Germline CDR1 is SGHVS and CDR2 is FNYEAQ. Unique molecular identifiers (one per individual cDNA molecule) were attached. MiXCR, run by TCRdb on the 5' RACE reads, gives a single entry per CDR3 protein. Among roughly 69,000 distinct CDR3 sequences listed, 9.5% were seen once. Study results and limitations: VDJdb matching skewed toward anti-spike CD8 responses, missing private and CD4 specificities.

The table lists this clonotype with many counts. What it recognizes is unknown. This receptor was identified in an adult who was a healthcare worker with PCR-confirmed SARS-CoV-2 infection or an uninfected control (not recorded which). Input material: whole blood. V gene TRBV7-6 combines with J gene TRBJ2-5, with unresolved D. The CDR3 DNA is TGTGCCAGCAGCTTAGTTCTCCGGGTAGGAGAGACCCAGTACTTC. It is translated as CASSLVLRVGETQYF.